These 26 T cell receptor beta chains share one sample of origin, sequenced in a study of CD8+CD57+ T cells in acquired aplastic anemia. TCR beta VDJ and CDR3 profiling used genomic DNA as template. TCRdb recomputed calls from the reads with MiXCR, one row per CDR3 protein. The repertoire holds roughly 420,000 distinct CDR3 sequences, with under 80% as singletons. Sequencing input: sorted CD4+, CD8+, or CD8+CD57+ T cells (not recorded which) from PBMCs. The source of these receptors is a human donor in good health, serving as a control.

About this clonotype: The junction and the germline gene differ at one end; a read error may be behind it. The V and J genes are TRBV7-9 and TRBJ2-1, with 10 bases fitting TRBD2. This CDR3 has 14 amino acids. Germline V gene sequence: CDR1 SEHNR, CDR2 FQNEAQ (reference sequence). CDR3 protein: CASSGGGLRNEQFF. In DNA form, the CDR3 reads TGCGCCAGCAGCGGGGGGGGACTGAGGAATGAGCAGTTCTTC.

CDR3 sequence (DNA): TGTGCCAGCAGTGACACCAATCGACAGGGCCCGACCCAGTACTTC. Protein sequence: CASSDTNRQGPTQYF. The chain employs TRBV25-1 and TRBJ2-5; 7 bases align to TRBD1. Germline CDR1 reads MGHDK; CDR2 reads SYGVNS. The V and J ends lost 3 bases and 7 bases, in that order; junction bases with no gene match: 11. The CDR3 contains 15 residues.

The chain joins TRBV2 to TRBJ2-6; D remains unclear. The V end was cut by 0 bases, the J end by 2 bases, with 5 bases between. The CDR3 is 15 residues long. The V gene's germline CDR1 is SNHLY and CDR2 FYNNEI. DNA for the CDR3: TGTGCCAGCAGTGAAGCGGGCGCTGGGGCCAACGTCCTGACTTTC. Translating it yields CASSEAGAGANVLTF.

The sample holds a few counts of this clonotype. As the CDR3 is not closed by the conserved phenylalanine or tryptophan, this likely results from a read error. No DNA is shown, since the ends of the CDR3 on it are uncertain; the CDR3 is the one TCRdb lists. J is TRBJ2-6 and V is TRBV5-6; the table names TRBD1, a call not compared with the DNA. The CDR3 is 8 residues long, counting both termini. CDR1 and CDR2 from the germline V gene are SGHDT and YYEEEE. This CDR3 is CASTPGDT.

The chain uses TRBV7-2 and TRBJ2-3, with no clear D. The CDR3 has 13 residues. Germline V gives CDR1 SGHTA, CDR2 FQGNSA. Trimming took 5 bases from V and 10 from J, leaving 16 bases between them. CDR3 sequence: CASSRSLGFSQYF. The DNA of the CDR3 is TGTGCCAGCAGCCGAAGCCTTGGTTTTTCGCAGTATTTT.

The chain couples TRBV5-1 to TRBJ1-1; D remains unclear. The CDR3 is 14 residues long. Germline values: CDR1 SGHRS, CDR2 YFSETQ. Trimming removed 4 bases from V and 4 bases from J, with 14 bases in between. CDR3 sequence: CASSLVSWGTEAFF. In DNA form, the CDR3 reads TGCGCCAGCAGCCTGGTTTCATGGGGCACTGAAGCTTTCTTT. Complete variable domain (other parts from reference TRBV5-1 and TRBJ1-1): KAGVTQTPRYLIKTRGQQVTLSCSPISGHRSVSWYQQTPGQGLQFLFEYFSETQRNKGNFPGRFSGRQFSNSRSEMNVSTLELGDSALYLCASSLVSWGTEAFFGQGTRLTVV.

The chain recombines TRBV6-2 or TRBV6-3 with TRBJ1-2; 10 bases agree with TRBD1. Germline assignment: CDR1 MNHEY and CDR2 SVGEGT. CDR3 length equals 16 residues. J gave up 2 bases and V 9 bases, and 12 bases lay outside the gene matches. The CDR3 bases are TGTGCCAGTAAGTTCGGTGGACAGGGGGTCAACTATGGCTACACCTTC. This codes for CASKFGGQGVNYGYTF.

As to this clonotype: One junction end does not reproduce the germline sequence, and a read error may be involved. J is TRBJ2-5 and V is TRBV10-3; 8 nucleotides line up with TRBD1. The CDR3 is 15 residues long. Germline V gene sequence: CDR1 ENHRY, CDR2 SYGVKD. The CDR3, as DNA: TGTGCCATTAGTGAGCGACAGGGGTTAGGGGATTCCCAGTACTTC. Amino acids: CAISERQGLGDSQYF.

This clonotype was seen at least ten times. The rearrangement uses TRBV20-1 and TRBJ2-1; 10 bases line up with TRBD2. This CDR3 has 16 residues. J was trimmed by 9 bases and V by 3 bases; bases with no gene match: 14. CDR1 and CDR2 from the germline V gene are DFQATT and SNEGSKA (reference sequence). CDR3 protein: CSARRASGGELLEQFF. CDR3 nucleotides: TGCAGTGCTAGGAGGGCTAGCGGGGGAGAACTCCTTGAGCAGTTCTTC.

Remarks on this clonotype: A junction boundary mismatches the germline segment, possibly from a read error. V and J are TRBV6-5 and TRBJ1-4; no definite D call. CDR3 size: 15 residues. Germline CDR1 reads MNHEY; CDR2 reads SVGAGI. CDR3 amino acids: CASSYSPGGGKKLSF. In DNA, the CDR3 is TGTGCCAGCAGTTACTCCCCGGGAGGTGGTAAAAAACTGTCTTTT.

Here the CDR3 reads CSAVRGQGNNEQFF. The CDR3 nucleotides are TGCAGTGCTGTACGGGGACAGGGTAACAATGAGCAGTTCTTC. This chain connects TRBV20-1 to TRBJ2-1; 9 bases are a match to TRBD1. Germline CDR1 and CDR2: DFQATT and SNEGSKA (reference sequence). The V segment lost 5 bases and the J segment 5 bases; nucleotides outside the gene matches: 7. The CDR3 covers 14 residues.

The V gene is TRBV9, the J gene TRBJ2-1; 9 bases are shared with TRBD2. The J segment lost 14 bases and the V segment lost 0 bases, leaving 12 bases of the junction unmatched. From germline, CDR1 is SGDLS and CDR2 YYNGEE. This CDR3 spans 15 amino acids. The CDR3 region is CASSVGLAGWTDKFF. CDR3 sequence (DNA): TGTGCCAGCAGCGTAGGCCTAGCGGGGTGGACAGATAAGTTCTTC.

The V and J genes are TRBV7-9 and TRBJ2-2; D remains ambiguous. The V gene lost 4 bases and the J gene lost 9 bases, with 3 bases spanning the gap. CDR3 length equals 10 residues. The germline V gene has CDR1 SEHNR and CDR2 FQNEAQ (reference sequence). The CDR3: CASSSRELFF. For the CDR3, the DNA is TGTGCCAGCAGCTCCCGGGAGCTGTTTTTT.

This rearrangement joins TRBV7-8 to TRBJ2-1; D is possibly TRBD1 (6 bases). Deletions cut 5 bases from V and 5 bases from J, with 10 bases between. Germline V gene data show CDR1 as SGHVS and CDR2 as FQNEAQ. This CDR3 has 13 amino acids. CDR3 loop: CASSPDRNNEQFF. The CDR3 coding sequence is TGTGCCAGCAGCCCCGACAGGAACAATGAGCAGTTCTTC.

The J gene is TRBJ2-1, the V gene TRBV7-6; maybe TRBD1 (6 bases). This CDR3 contains 13 residues. The ends were cut back, 3 bases at V and 8 bases at J, with 11 bases in the middle. Germline V gene lookup returns CDR1 SGHVS and CDR2 FNYEAQ. In DNA form, the CDR3 reads TGTGCCAGCAGCTTTGGGCAGGGGTATGAGCAGTTCTTC. Protein sequence: CASSFGQGYEQFF.

Comment on this clonotype: A much larger clone differs by one base, so this may be a read error. This rearrangement joins TRBV7-9 to TRBJ1-4, with D perhaps matching TRBD1 (6 bases). The germline gives CDR1 SEHNR, CDR2 FQNEAQ (reference sequence). The V gene lost 5 bases and the J gene lost 5 bases, with 12 bases spanning the gap. CDR3 length: 14 amino acids. The CDR3 region is CASSPRGGNEKLFF. For the CDR3, the DNA is TGTGCCAGCAGCCCAAGGGGGGGAAATGAAAAACTGTTTTTT. Using reference TRBV7-9 and TRBJ1-4 for the parts outside the CDR3, the full variable domain is DTGVSQNPRHKITKRGQNVTFRCDPISEHNRLYWYRQTLGQGPEFLTYFQNEAQLEKSRLLSDRFSAERPKGSFSTLEIQRTEQGDSAMYLCASSPRGGNEKLFFGSGTQLSVL.

The chain combines TRBV10-3 with TRBJ1-1; possibly TRBD1 for D (6 bases). Near its end, the DNA agrees better with TRBJ1-6, so the J call may be wrong. The CDR3 length is 14 residues. The germline V gene has CDR1 ENHRY and CDR2 SYGVKD. CDR3 in amino acids: CAISETGQNTALHF. The CDR3 DNA is TGTGCCATCAGTGAGACAGGGCAGAACACTGCCCTCCACTTT.

This clonotype was picked up many times. The chain joins TRBV6-4 to TRBJ1-6; D gene unclear. Trimming cost V 8 bases and J 7 bases, with 6 bases left between them. The CDR3 has 11 amino acids. CDR1 MRHNA and CDR2 SNTAGT come from the germline V gene. CDR3 DNA sequence: TGTGCCAGCGGAGGAAATTCACCCCTCCACTTT. Translation gives CASGGNSPLHF.

This chain uses TRBV19 with TRBJ2-7; unclear D gene. V lost 6 bases, J lost 2 bases, and 17 bases lay in between. Germline CDR1 reads LNHDA; CDR2 reads SQIVND (reference sequence). The CDR3 is 15 amino acids. The DNA of the CDR3 is TGTGCCAGTAGCACCCGAGCAGGTGGAGCCTACGAGCAGTACTTC. Translated, it gives CASSTRAGGAYEQYF. The whole variable domain, remainder taken from reference TRBV19 and TRBJ2-7, is DGGITQSPKYLFRKEGQNVTLSCEQNLNHDAMYWYRQDPGQGLRLIYYSQIVNDFQKGDIAEGYSVSREKKESFPLTVTSAQKNPTAFYLCASSTRAGGAYEQYFGPGTRLTVT.

Notes on this clonotype: The germline gene is not matched at one end of the junction; a read error may be the cause. The chain is built from TRBV7-9 and TRBJ2-2; D might be TRBD1 or TRBD2, each matching 7 bases. Germline assignment: CDR1 SEHNR and CDR2 FQNEAQ (reference sequence). The length of the CDR3 is 14 residues. CDR3 region: CASSQARGGGVYVF. The CDR3 DNA follows: TGTGCCAGCAGCCAAGCCAGGGGGGGGGGCGTCTATGTTTTT. The full variable domain, completed using reference TRBV7-9 and TRBJ2-2, is DTGVSQNPRHKITKRGQNVTFRCDPISEHNRLYWYRQTLGQGPEFLTYFQNEAQLEKSRLLSDRFSAERPKGSFSTLEIQRTEQGDSAMYLCASSQARGGGVYVFGEGSRLTVL.

This clonotype showed up many times. The J gene is TRBJ1-2, the V gene TRBV18; no clear D. With 4 bases removed from V and 6 bases from J, the gap between germline ends came to 9 bases. This CDR3 contains 12 residues. Looked up from germline, CDR1 is KGHSH and CDR2 is LQKENI. The CDR3: CASSQERDGYTF. CDR3 coding DNA: TGTGCCAGCTCACAAGAAAGGGATGGCTACACCTTC.

This clonotype occurred a few times. V and J are TRBV9 and TRBJ2-2, with TRBD1 matching over 7 bases. CDR1 and CDR2 (germline): SGDLS, YYNGEE. This CDR3 has 17 residues. Unmatched junction bases numbered 6, after V lost 1 base and J lost 0 bases. For the CDR3, the DNA is TGTGCCAGCAGCGTATTTGGGACAGCTTCGAACACCGGGGAGCTGTTTTTT. Amino acid sequence: CASSVFGTASNTGELFF.

This clonotype showed up just once. Being one base from a much bigger clone, this may be a read error. The CDR3 end shows no conserved phenylalanine or tryptophan, and so a read error is likely. This chain links TRBV4-2 with TRBJ1-1; tentative D call: TRBD1 (5 bases). Germline V lookup: CDR1 LGHNA, CDR2 YNFKEQ. The CDR3 is 16 amino acids. The V end was cut by 3 bases, the J end by 0 bases, with 14 bases between. CDR3 bases: TGTGCCAGCAGCCATCCCGCGGGGGGGATGAACACTGAAGCTTTCCTT. As protein: CASSHPAGGMNTEAFL.

J is TRBJ1-2 and V is TRBV19, with 7 nucleotides matching TRBD1. The germline gives CDR1 LNHDA, CDR2 SQIVND (reference sequence). This CDR3 is 16 amino acids long. The V segment lost 2 bases and the J segment 7 bases; nucleotides outside the gene matches: 13. CDR3 protein: CASSITGEGAAFGYTF. CDR3 nucleotide sequence: TGTGCCAGTAGTATAACGGGCGAGGGGGCCGCGTTTGGCTACACCTTC.

The rearrangement links TRBV7-9 to TRBJ1-5; D is unresolved. The V end lost 5 bases, the J end lost 8 bases, and 13 bases lay between the germline ends. The germline CDR1 and CDR2 sequences are SEHNR and FQNEAQ (reference sequence). The CDR3 sequence is 13 residues long. CDR3 in amino acids: CASSVRCYEPQHF. In nucleotides, the CDR3 is TGTGCCAGCAGCGTCAGGTGTTACGAGCCCCAGCATTTT.

This clonotype has a count of ten or more. The chain has TRBV7-2 and TRBJ1-2; D ambiguous. The CDR3 is made up of 12 amino acids. Germline assignment: CDR1 SGHTA and CDR2 FQGNSA. With 5 bases removed from V and 5 bases from J, the gap between germline ends came to 9 bases. CDR3 sequence: CASSTTFYGYTF. DNA of the CDR3: TGTGCCAGCAGCACAACATTTTATGGCTACACCTTC. Full variable domain (remainder filled in from reference TRBV7-2 and TRBJ1-2): GAGVSQSPSNKVTEKGKDVELRCDPISGHTALYWYRQSLGQGLEFLIYFQGNSAPDKSGLPSDRFSAERTGGSVSTLTIQRTQQEDSAVYLCASSTTFYGYTFGSGTRLTVV.